This TCR beta chain originates from a study of shared clonotypes between healthy human individuals. Study overall: Researchers assigned three CD4 naive, three CD4 memory, two CD8 naive and one CD8 memory plate to each donor.

To note about this clone: Its antigen is not identified.

Findings and limits, study-wide: Clonotypes shared by all four sorted-subset donors had higher generation probabilities than non-shared clonotypes.

In the study's own analysis: Without quality scores, immunoSEQ junctional reads could not be filtered like full-length reads. Sequencing was performed with immunoSEQ multiplex PCR; in TCRdb, only in-frame clones are kept and a portion is missing. That table furnishes V, J and clone size, whereas the DNA furnished D and trimming. In the table there are more than 1.2 million clones, about 98.5% of which are singletons. The sequence came from a man aged 30 to 45 in good health. Material: naive CD4+ T cells sorted from blood. Subset here: CD45RA+ positively selected.

For the CDR3, the DNA is TGTGCCAGCAGCGCCGGGACAGGGGCCGACTTTTTCACTGAAGCTTTCTTT. Translation gives CASSAGTGADFFTEAFF. The V gene is TRBV5-4, the J gene TRBJ1-1; 10 nucleotides line up with TRBD1. The V gene's germline CDR1 is SGHNT and CDR2 YYREEE (reference sequence). With V trimmed by 4 bases and J by 4 bases, 13 bases remained unmatched. This CDR3 region has 17 residues.